This TCR beta chain was observed in a study of cytomegalovirus exposure and HLA in healthy donors. Study conclusions and caveats: In a later analysis, roughly 17,000 TCR beta sequences were associated with HLA alleles at 0.05 false discovery rate.

The primer mix had 60 Vbeta and 13 Jbeta primers. Libraries were prepared by immunoSEQ multiplex PCR; TCRdb keeps only in-frame clonotypes and omits some of them. The table records 80,000 or so clones, 70% to 80% of them present only once. The germline V and J ends were trimmed by 1 base and 7 bases, with 14 bases remaining between them. The CDR3 spans 15 residues. Per germline, CDR1 MGHDK and CDR2 SYGVNS. Comment on this clone: Its antigen is still unknown.

The V and J genes are TRBV25-1 and TRBJ2-4; TRBD2 might be the D (6 bases). Sequenced sample: PBMCs. The source is a man younger than 45 in good health and CMV-seropositive. This CDR3 is CASSELGGKENIQYF. The CDR3 DNA follows: TGTGCCAGCAGTGAATTAGGAGGGAAGGAGAACATTCAGTACTTC.